This T cell receptor beta chain was captured by sequencing in a study of blood T cell repertoires in COVID-19 (dated by TCRdb to 2019 to 2021). For context, the study as a whole: Collaborator samples came from the United States, Italy and Spain and covered acute and convalescent phases of COVID-19. The dataset comprised deeply sampled blood TCRbeta repertoires from subjects exposed to, actively infected with, or recovered from COVID-19. Where HLA class I and class II types were available, the types were taken from metadata supplied by the sample provider, not from assay-based typing. The repertoires were made available in a free public database intended to serve as a resource for research on the immune response to SARS-CoV-2. The material from the prospective study consisted of cDNA or gDNA derived from T cells, B-cell-depleted T cells, or PBMCs. The samples were drawn from the first 160 participants of the ongoing ImmuneRACE study and from 950 to 1,500 subjects provided by 6 global collaborators. Nearly every sample came with metadata listing a de-identified subject ID, COVID-19 status, age in years and sex.

The germline V gene yields SGHTA for CDR1 and FQGTGA for CDR2. The germline V end is reduced by 0 bases and the J end by 4 bases; junction bases left unmatched: 4. The CDR3 has 15 amino acids, counting the end cysteine and phenylalanine. CDR3 DNA is the only sequence kept; it has 45 bases, read in frame from the first base. The immunoSEQ Assay, a bias-controlled multiplex PCR, was used to amplify TCRbeta CDR3 regions from genomic DNA. Per the original workflow: The number of nucleated cells in each sample was estimated by amplification of reference gene primers within the assay. Sequence reads were collapsed and filtered to measure the absolute abundance of every unique TCRbeta CDR3 rearrangement. Productive Simpson clonality was computed per sample as the square root of Simpson's diversity index over productive rearrangements. Here the immuneACCESS table is served through TCRdb, limited to in-frame sequences with V and J called. Missing clones are a known gap in these copies; in checked studies unresolved V genes cover under half, and the rest lacks a known reason. That table supplies the V and J calls and clone size; D and trimming were determined from the DNA. The table for this sample lists about 190,000 clones; 83% of them were counted only once. The top ten constitute about 5.7% of the sample.

The collaborating institutions used their own protocols to collect whole blood in K2EDTA tubes. For TCRbeta analysis, collaborators shipped samples in one of three forms: frozen whole blood, isolated PBMCs, or DNA extracted from either of those sample types. On this clone itself: Its antigen remains unidentified. No much larger clonotype is one base removed from it; base qualities were not supplied.

Findings and caveats that apply to the study as a whole: The amount of clinical and demographic metadata varied by source and participant and was provided uncurated.

The origin of this receptor is a middle-aged woman with acute or convalescent COVID-19. The sequenced sample was peripheral blood. Rearrangement joined TRBV7-3 to TRBJ2-3; TRBD2 agrees with 7 junctional bases. The CDR3 here reads CASSLTGGFADTQYF. The nucleotide sequence is given as TGTGCCAGCAGCTTAACCGGGGGGTTCGCAGATACGCAGTATTTT.